The rows below give T cell receptor beta chains drawn from one sample of a study of cytomegalovirus exposure and HLA in healthy donors. TCRdb's table, derived via immunoSEQ multiplex PCR, lists solely in-frame clones and lacks some. This table holds some 140,000 clones, 55% to 80% found once. Sequenced input: PBMCs. The receptor set was obtained from a woman aged 40-49 years in good health and CMV-seronegative. Each CDR3 is given with its conserved first and last residue. Each record gives: D gene, V gene, J gene, clone size, CDR3 protein, CDR3 DNA. The D gene is left open where the match is weak. Some rows mark clone size as missing; the rest say once, few, many or name a class of expanded clone.

.	TRBV7-3	TRBJ2-1	.	CASSPSSYNEQFF	TGTGCCAGCAGCCCCAGCTCCTACAATGAGCAGTTCTTC
TRBD1	TRBV4-2	TRBJ1-4	.	CASSQVWTGRGGNEKLFF	TGTGCCAGCAGCCAAGTGTGGACAGGGAGGGGGGGGAATGAAAAACTGTTTTTT
.	TRBV5-1	TRBJ1-6	.	CASSSFGGGQGNSPLHF	TGCGCCAGCTCCTCGTTCGGGGGGGGACAAGGGAATTCACCCCTCCACTTT
TRBD1	TRBV5-8	TRBJ2-5	.	CASSSGQGRETQYF	TGTGCCAGCAGCTCAGGACAGGGGCGAGAGACCCAGTACTTC
.	TRBV7-2	TRBJ2-5	.	CASSLEGGAETQYF	TGTGCCAGCAGCTTAGAGGGGGGGGCGGAGACCCAGTACTTC
.	TRBV4-3	TRBJ1-2	.	CASSHHREQHGYTF	TGCGCCAGCAGCCACCACAGGGAACAGCATGGCTACACCTTC
TRBD2	TRBV6-1	TRBJ2-1	.	CASSESSGGPYNEQFF	TGTGCCAGCAGTGAGTCAAGCGGGGGGCCCTACAATGAGCAGTTCTTC
.	TRBV4-1	TRBJ2-3	.	CASSQGGSTDTQYF	TGCGCCAGCAGCCAAGGAGGCAGCACAGATACGCAGTATTTT
.	TRBV18	TRBJ2-6	.	CASSPEGAGANVLTF	TGTGCCAGCTCACCGGAGGGGGCCGGGGCCAACGTCCTGACTTTC
TRBD1	TRBV4-2	TRBJ1-6	.	CASSPRTGLSPLHF	TGTGCCAGCAGCCCGCGGACAGGGCTCTCACCCCTCCACTTT
.	TRBV9	TRBJ2-2	.	CASSLETGGNTGELFF	TGTGCCAGCAGCCTAGAGACCGGAGGAAACACCGGGGAGCTGTTTTTT
.	TRBV10-2	TRBJ1-6	.	CASRAQGLSPLHF	TGCGCCAGCAGAGCACAGGGTCTCTCACCCCTCCACTTT
.	TRBV4-1	TRBJ1-4	.	CASSQDDTRVNNEKLFF	TGCGCCAGCAGCCAAGATGACACGCGGGTAAATAATGAAAAACTGTTTTTT
.	TRBV5-4	TRBJ1-6	.	CASSLARDSPLHF	TGTGCCAGCAGCTTGGCCCGGGATTCACCCCTCCACTTT
TRBD2	TRBV27	TRBJ2-3	.	CASSLSSGGVVGTQYF	TGTGCCAGCAGTTTATCGTCCGGGGGGGTGGTCGGTACGCAGTATTTT
.	TRBV4-2	TRBJ1-1	.	CASSQDTRGGGRGAFF	TGTGCCAGCAGCCAAGATACTCGCGGGGGGGGGAGAGGAGCTTTCTTT
.	TRBV27	TRBJ1-1	.	CASSFLPGRSSEAFF	TGTGCCAGCAGTTTTTTGCCAGGGCGAAGTTCTGAAGCTTTCTTT
TRBD1	TRBV5-1	TRBJ2-2	.	CASRRTDRVYTGELFF	TGCGCCAGCAGAAGAACGGACAGGGTGTACACCGGGGAGCTGTTTTTT
.	TRBV5-4	TRBJ1-2	.	CASSFGFQGSYGYTF	TGTGCCAGCAGCTTTGGTTTTCAGGGGAGCTATGGCTACACCTTC
.	TRBV2	TRBJ2-7	.	CASSATRDLDSYEQYF	TGTGCCAGCAGTGCTACCCGGGATCTTGACTCCTACGAGCAGTACTTC
.	TRBV6-1	TRBJ2-7	few	CASSSRQDVYEQYF	TGTGCCAGCAGTTCCCGACAGGATGTCTACGAGCAGTACTTC
.	TRBV9	TRBJ1-1	.	CASSVGGLGTEAFF	TGTGCCAGCAGCGTCGGGGGGTTAGGCACTGAAGCTTTCTTT
TRBD2	TRBV7-7	TRBJ2-5	.	CASSSNPGGSETQYF	TGTGCTAGCAGCTCTAACCCGGGGGGTTCGGAGACCCAGTACTTC
TRBD1	TRBV12-5	TRBJ2-7	.	CASGPGTGTYEQYF	TGTGCTAGTGGTCCCGGGACAGGGACCTACGAGCAGTACTTC
.	TRBV19	TRBJ2-5	.	CASSPGETQYF	TGTGCCAGTAGCCCGGGAGAGACCCAGTACTTC
.	TRBV6-5	TRBJ1-1	.	CASSTGSTEAFF	TGTGCCAGCAGTACAGGGTCCACTGAAGCTTTCTTT
.	TRBV6-5	TRBJ1-2	.	CASSEYTGFYGYTF	TGTGCCAGCAGTGAATACACAGGGTTTTATGGCTACACCTTC
.	TRBV7-3	TRBJ1-1	few	CASSLRGRGSEAFF	TGTGCCAGCAGCTTAAGGGGGCGCGGCTCTGAAGCTTTCTTT
TRBD2	TRBV27	TRBJ2-5	.	CASSFTSGVLLTEETQYF	TGTGCCAGCAGTTTTACGAGCGGGGTCCTGCTTACTGAAGAGACCCAGTACTTC
TRBD1	TRBV2	TRBJ1-2	few	CASREDRSSGYTF	TGTGCCAGCAGAGAGGACAGGTCGAGTGGCTACACCTTC
.	TRBV13	TRBJ1-1	.	CASSHRGDTEAFF	TGTGCCAGCAGCCACCGGGGAGACACTGAAGCTTTCTTT
TRBD1	TRBV18	TRBJ2-2	.	CASFFGTGRTGELFF	TGTGCCAGCTTTTTCGGGACAGGTCGGACCGGGGAGCTGTTTTTT
TRBD1	TRBV27	TRBJ2-1	once	CASSVSGQGAWNEQFF	TGTGCCAGCAGTGTATCGGGACAGGGGGCCTGGAATGAGCAGTTCTTC
TRBD2	TRBV10-1	TRBJ2-1	few	CASTLLSGVGCEQFF	TGCGCCAGCACCCTCCTTAGCGGGGTAGGTTGTGAGCAGTTCTTC
.	TRBV4-1	TRBJ2-3	once	CASSQGPLRRHTDTQYF	TGCGCCAGCAGCCAAGGGCCCCTGCGGCGTCACACAGATACGCAGTATTTT
.	TRBV6-5	TRBJ2-1	few	CASTPQEGTAEQFF	TGTGCCAGCACCCCGCAGGAAGGGACTGCTGAGCAGTTCTTC
.	TRBV7-8	TRBJ1-3	.	CASSRSWGETSGNTIYF	TGTGCCAGCAGCCGGAGCTGGGGGGAAACCTCTGGAAACACCATATATTTT
.	TRBV7-8	TRBJ2-7	once	CASSPTRVSYEQYF	TGTGCCAGCAGCCCGACTAGGGTCTCCTACGAGCAGTACTTC
.	TRBV18	TRBJ1-1	.	CASSPNRTPDTEAFF	TGTGCCAGCTCACCAAATAGGACACCGGACACTGAAGCTTTCTTT
.	TRBV10-3	TRBJ2-2	.	CAISDGGELFF	TGTGCCATCAGTGACGGGGGGGAGCTGTTTTTT
TRBD1	TRBV28	TRBJ1-5	.	CASRQGESNQPQHF	TGTGCCAGCAGACAGGGGGAAAGCAATCAGCCCCAGCATTTT
TRBD2	TRBV4-1	TRBJ2-2	.	CASSQGPLLERGAAGELFF	TGCGCCAGCAGCCAAGGGCCCCTTTTAGAGCGGGGGGCTGCCGGGGAGCTGTTTTTT
TRBD1	TRBV27	TRBJ2-7	.	CASSKSGTAYEQYF	TGTGCCAGCAGTAAATCCGGGACAGCCTACGAGCAGTACTTC
TRBD2	TRBV9	TRBJ2-7	.	CASSERGTSGGAYEQYF	TGTGCCAGCAGCGAACGGGGAACTAGCGGGGGTGCCTACGAGCAGTACTTC
TRBD2	TRBV4-3	TRBJ2-5	.	CASSGTTSGEMETQYF	TGCGCCAGCAGCGGTACGACTAGCGGGGAGATGGAGACCCAGTACTTC
.	TRBV5-1	TRBJ2-3	.	CASSASAAIDTQYF	TGCGCCAGTTCGGCTTCCGCGGCGATAGATACGCAGTATTTT
.	TRBV7-2	TRBJ2-5	.	CASSFRVIAGVTQYF	TGTGCCAGCAGCTTCAGGGTTATAGCTGGTGTGACCCAGTACTTC
.	TRBV21-1	TRBJ1-5	.	CASSNDRGYSNQPQHF	TGTGCCAGCAGCAACGACAGGGGCTATAGCAATCAGCCCCAGCATTTT
.	TRBV5-1	TRBJ2-1	.	CASSKDISSYNEQFF	TGCGCCAGCAGCAAGGACATTAGCTCCTACAATGAGCAGTTCTTC